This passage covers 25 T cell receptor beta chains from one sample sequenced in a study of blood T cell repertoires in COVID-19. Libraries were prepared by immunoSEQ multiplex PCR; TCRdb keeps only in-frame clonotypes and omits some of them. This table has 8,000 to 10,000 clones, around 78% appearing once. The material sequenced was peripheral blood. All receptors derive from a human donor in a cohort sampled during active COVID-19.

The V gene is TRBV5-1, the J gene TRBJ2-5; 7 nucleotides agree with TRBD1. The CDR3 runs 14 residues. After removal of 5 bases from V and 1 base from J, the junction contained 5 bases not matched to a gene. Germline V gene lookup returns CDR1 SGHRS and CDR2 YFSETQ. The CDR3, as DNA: TGCGCCAGCAGGACTCGACAGGGCCAAGAGACCCAGTACTTC. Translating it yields CASRTRQGQETQYF.

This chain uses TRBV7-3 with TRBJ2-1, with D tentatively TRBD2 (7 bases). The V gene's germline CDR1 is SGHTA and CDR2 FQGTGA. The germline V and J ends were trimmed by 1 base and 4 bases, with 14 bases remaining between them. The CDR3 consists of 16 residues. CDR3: CASSLNRGALYNEQFF. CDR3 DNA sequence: TGTGCCAGCAGCTTAAATCGGGGGGCACTATACAATGAGCAGTTCTTC.

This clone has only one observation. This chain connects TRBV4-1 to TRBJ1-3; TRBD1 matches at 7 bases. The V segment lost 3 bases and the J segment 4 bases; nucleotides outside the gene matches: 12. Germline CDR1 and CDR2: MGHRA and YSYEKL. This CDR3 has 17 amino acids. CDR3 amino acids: CASSQERAPGQGNTIYF. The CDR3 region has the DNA TGCGCCAGCAGCCAGGAGAGGGCGCCGGGACAGGGAAACACCATATATTTT.

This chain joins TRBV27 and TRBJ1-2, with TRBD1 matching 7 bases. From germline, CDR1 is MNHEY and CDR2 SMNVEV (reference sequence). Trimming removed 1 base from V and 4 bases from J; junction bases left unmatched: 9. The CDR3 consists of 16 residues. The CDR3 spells CASSLYWDSRAYGYTF. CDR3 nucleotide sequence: TGTGCCAGCAGTTTATATTGGGACAGCCGAGCCTATGGCTACACCTTC.

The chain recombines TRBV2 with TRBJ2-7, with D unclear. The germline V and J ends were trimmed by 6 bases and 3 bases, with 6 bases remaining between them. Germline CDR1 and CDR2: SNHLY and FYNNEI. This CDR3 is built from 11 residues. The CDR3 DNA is TGTGCCAGCAGCGTACTCTACGAGCAGTACTTC. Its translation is CASSVLYEQYF. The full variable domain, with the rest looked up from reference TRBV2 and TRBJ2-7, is EPEVTQTPSHQVTQMGQEVILRCVPISNHLYFYWYRQILGQKVEFLVSFYNNEISEKSEIFDDQFSVERPDGSNFTLKIRSTKLEDSAMYFCASSVLYEQYFGPGTRLTVT.

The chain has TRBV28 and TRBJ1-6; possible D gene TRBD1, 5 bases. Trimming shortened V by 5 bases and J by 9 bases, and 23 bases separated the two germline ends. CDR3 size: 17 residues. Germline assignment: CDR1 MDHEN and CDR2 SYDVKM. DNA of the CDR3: TGTGCCAGCAGTACCCGCGTCGGGTCCAGGGCTGGTTCACCCCTCCACTTT. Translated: CASSTRVGSRAGSPLHF.

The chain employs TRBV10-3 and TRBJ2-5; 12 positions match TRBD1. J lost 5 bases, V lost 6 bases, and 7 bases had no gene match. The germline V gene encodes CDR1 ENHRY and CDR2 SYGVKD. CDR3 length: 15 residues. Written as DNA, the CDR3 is TGTGCCATCAGCAGCCGGGACAGGGGGCCTGAGACCCAGTACTTC. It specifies CAISSRDRGPETQYF.

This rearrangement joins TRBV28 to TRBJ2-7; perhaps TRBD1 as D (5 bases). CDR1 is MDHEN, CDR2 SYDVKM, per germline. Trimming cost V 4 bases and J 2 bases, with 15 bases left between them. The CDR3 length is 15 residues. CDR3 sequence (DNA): TGTGCCAGCAGTTCATCAGGACAAGCAACCTACGAGCAGTACTTC. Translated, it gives CASSSSGQATYEQYF.

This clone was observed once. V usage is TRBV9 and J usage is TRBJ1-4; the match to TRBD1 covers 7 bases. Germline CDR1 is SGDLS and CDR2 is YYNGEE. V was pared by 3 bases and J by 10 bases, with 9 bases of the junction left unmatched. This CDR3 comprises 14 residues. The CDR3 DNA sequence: TGTGCCAGCAGCGAGCTAGGGGGCGCGGGAAAACTGTTTTTT. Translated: CASSELGGAGKLFF.

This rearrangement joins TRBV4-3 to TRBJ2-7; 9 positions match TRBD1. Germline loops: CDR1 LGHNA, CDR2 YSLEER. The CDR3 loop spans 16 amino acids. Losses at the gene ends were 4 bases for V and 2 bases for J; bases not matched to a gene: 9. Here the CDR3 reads CASSRTSRDRAYEQYF. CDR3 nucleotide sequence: TGCGCCAGCAGCCGTACAAGCCGGGACAGGGCCTACGAGCAGTACTTC.

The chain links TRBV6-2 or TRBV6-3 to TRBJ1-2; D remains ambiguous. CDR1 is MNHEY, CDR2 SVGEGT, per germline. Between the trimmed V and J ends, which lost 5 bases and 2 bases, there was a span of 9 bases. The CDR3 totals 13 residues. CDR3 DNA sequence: TGTGCCAGCAGTGCCCAGGTGAACTATGGCTACACCTTC. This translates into CASSAQVNYGYTF.

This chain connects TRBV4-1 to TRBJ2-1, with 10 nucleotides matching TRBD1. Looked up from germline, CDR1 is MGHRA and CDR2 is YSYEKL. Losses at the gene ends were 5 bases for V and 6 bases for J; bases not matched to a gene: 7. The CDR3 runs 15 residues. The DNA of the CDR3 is TGCGCCAGCAGCAAGGACAGGGGGGTTCTCAATGAGCAGTTCTTC. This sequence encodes CASSKDRGVLNEQFF.

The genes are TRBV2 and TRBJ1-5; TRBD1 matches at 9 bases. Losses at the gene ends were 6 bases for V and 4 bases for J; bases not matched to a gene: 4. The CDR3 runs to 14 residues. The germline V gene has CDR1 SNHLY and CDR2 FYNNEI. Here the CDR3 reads CASSPGTGNQPQHF. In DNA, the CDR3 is TGTGCCAGCAGCCCCGGGACAGGGAATCAGCCCCAGCATTTT. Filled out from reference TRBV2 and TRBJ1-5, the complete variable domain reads EPEVTQTPSHQVTQMGQEVILRCVPISNHLYFYWYRQILGQKVEFLVSFYNNEISEKSEIFDDQFSVERPDGSNFTLKIRSTKLEDSAMYFCASSPGTGNQPQHFGDGTRLSIL.

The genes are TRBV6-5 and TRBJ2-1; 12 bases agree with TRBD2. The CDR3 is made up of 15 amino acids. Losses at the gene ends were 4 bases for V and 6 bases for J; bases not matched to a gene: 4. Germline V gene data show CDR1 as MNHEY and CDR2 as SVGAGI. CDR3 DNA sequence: TGTGCCAGCAGTTCGACTAGCGGGGGTAGCAATGAGCAGTTCTTC. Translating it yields CASSSTSGGSNEQFF.

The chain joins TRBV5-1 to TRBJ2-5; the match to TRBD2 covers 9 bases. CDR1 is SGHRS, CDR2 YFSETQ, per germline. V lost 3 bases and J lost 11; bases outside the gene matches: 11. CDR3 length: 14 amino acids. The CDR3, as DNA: TGCGCCAGCAGCTCTGGGACTAGCTTCCGACCACAGTACTTC. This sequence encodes CASSSGTSFRPQYF.

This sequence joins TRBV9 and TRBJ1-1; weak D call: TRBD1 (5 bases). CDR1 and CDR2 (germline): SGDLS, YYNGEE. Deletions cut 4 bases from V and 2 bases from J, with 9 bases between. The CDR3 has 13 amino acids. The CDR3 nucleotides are TGTGCCAGCAGCCATGACAGAAACACTGAAGCTTTCTTT. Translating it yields CASSHDRNTEAFF.

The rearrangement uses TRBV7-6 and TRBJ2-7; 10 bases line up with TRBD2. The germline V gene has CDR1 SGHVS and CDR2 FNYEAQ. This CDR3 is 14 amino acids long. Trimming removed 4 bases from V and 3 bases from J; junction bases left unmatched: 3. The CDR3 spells CASSSGTSDYEQYF. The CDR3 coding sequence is TGTGCCAGCAGCTCCGGGACTAGCGACTACGAGCAGTACTTC.

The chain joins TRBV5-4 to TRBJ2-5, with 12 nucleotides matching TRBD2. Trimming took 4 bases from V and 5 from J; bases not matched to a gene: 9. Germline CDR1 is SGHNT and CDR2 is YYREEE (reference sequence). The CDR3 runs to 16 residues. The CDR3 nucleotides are TGTGCCAGCAGCCCGTCTAGCGGGGGGGCGTTGGAGACCCAGTACTTC. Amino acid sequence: CASSPSSGGALETQYF.

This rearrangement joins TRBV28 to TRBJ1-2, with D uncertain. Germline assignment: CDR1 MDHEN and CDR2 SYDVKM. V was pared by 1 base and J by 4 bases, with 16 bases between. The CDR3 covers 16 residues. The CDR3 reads CASSLSSTPGPYGYTF. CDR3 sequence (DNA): TGTGCCAGCAGTTTATCCTCCACACCGGGTCCCTATGGCTACACCTTC.

This chain's CDR3 is CATGGQAYEQYF. DNA of the CDR3: TGTGCCACCGGCGGACAGGCCTACGAGCAGTACTTC. The chain combines TRBV10-3 with TRBJ2-7; 7 nucleotides agree with TRBD1. The CDR3 extends over 12 amino acids. The V gene's germline CDR1 is ENHRY and CDR2 SYGVKD. The junction had 5 bases not matched to a gene; V was cut back by 10 bases and J by 2 bases.

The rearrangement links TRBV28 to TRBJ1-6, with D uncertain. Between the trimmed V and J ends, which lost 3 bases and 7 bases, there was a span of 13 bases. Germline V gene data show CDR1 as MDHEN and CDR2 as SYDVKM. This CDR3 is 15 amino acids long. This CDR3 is CASSFAYVGNSPLHF. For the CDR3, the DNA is TGTGCCAGCAGTTTCGCGTACGTGGGCAATTCACCCCTCCACTTT.

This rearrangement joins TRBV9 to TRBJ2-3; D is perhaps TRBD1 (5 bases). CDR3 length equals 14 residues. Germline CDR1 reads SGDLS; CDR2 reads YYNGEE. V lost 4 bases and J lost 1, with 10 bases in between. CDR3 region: CASSKTGRTDTQYF. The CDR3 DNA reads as TGTGCCAGCAGCAAAACAGGACGCACAGATACGCAGTATTTT. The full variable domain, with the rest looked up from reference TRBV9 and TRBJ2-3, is DSGVTQTPKHLITATGQRVTLRCSPRSGDLSVYWYQQSLDQGLQFLIQYYNGEERAKGNILERFSAQQFPDLHSELNLSSLELGDSALYFCASSKTGRTDTQYFGPGTRLTVL.

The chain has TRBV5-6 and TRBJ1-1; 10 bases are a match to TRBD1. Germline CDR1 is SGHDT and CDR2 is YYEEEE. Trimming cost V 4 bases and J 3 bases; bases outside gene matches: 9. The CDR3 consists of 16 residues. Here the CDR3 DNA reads TGTGCCAGCAGCCTCCGGACAGGGGGGCTGGACACTGAAGCTTTCTTT. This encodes CASSLRTGGLDTEAFF.

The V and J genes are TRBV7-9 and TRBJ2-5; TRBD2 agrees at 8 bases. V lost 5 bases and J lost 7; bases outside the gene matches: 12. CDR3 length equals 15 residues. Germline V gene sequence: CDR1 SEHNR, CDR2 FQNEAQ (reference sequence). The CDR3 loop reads CASSAGLGGGMTQYF. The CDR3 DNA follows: TGTGCCAGCAGCGCAGGACTTGGCGGGGGGATGACCCAGTACTTC.

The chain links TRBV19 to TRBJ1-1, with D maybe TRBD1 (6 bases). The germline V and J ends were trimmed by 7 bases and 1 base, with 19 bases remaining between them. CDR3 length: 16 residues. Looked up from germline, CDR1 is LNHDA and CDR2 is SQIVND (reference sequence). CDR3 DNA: TGTGCCAGTAACTCACCTCCTGGGACAAGGAACACTGAAGCTTTCTTT. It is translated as CASNSPPGTRNTEAFF.